This passage covers 7 T cell receptor beta chains from one sample sequenced in a study of siplizumab effects on memory and regulatory T cells. This table comes from immunoSEQ multiplex PCR, and its TCRdb copy is limited to in-frame clones, with some not included. The table lists about 100,000 clones, just under 95% of them singletons. Material: non-Treg CD4+ T cells sorted from blood. All receptors come from a human donor in good health.

The chain has TRBV7-9 and TRBJ1-5; a weak D match, TRBD1 (5 bases). V lost 5 bases, J lost 6 bases, and 17 bases lay in between. Germline V gene data show CDR1 as SEHNR and CDR2 as FQNEAQ (reference sequence). The CDR3 consists of 15 residues. CDR3 DNA sequence: TGTGCCAGCAGCCCCGATCAGGGCGTGGGTCAGCCCCAGCATTTT. Its protein is CASSPDQGVGQPQHF.

The V gene is TRBV5-1, the J gene TRBJ1-3, with 9 bases fitting TRBD1. The length of the CDR3 is 15 residues. CDR1 is SGHRS, CDR2 YFSETQ, per germline. J lost 4 bases, V lost 1 base, and 3 bases had no gene match. The CDR3 nucleotides read TGCGCCAGCAGCTTGAGACAGGGGGACGGAAACACCATATATTTT. Translated: CASSLRQGDGNTIYF.

There are a few counts of this clone. This sequence joins TRBV27 and TRBJ1-5; D uncertain. Germline V gene sequence: CDR1 MNHEY, CDR2 SMNVEV (reference sequence). The CDR3 spans 13 residues. V gave up 2 bases and J gave up 4 bases, with 6 bases separating them. The CDR3 sequence is CASSLRENQPQHF. In nucleotides, the CDR3 is TGTGCCAGCAGTTTACGAGAGAATCAGCCCCAGCATTTT.

The rearrangement links TRBV14 to TRBJ2-7, with TRBD2 identical over 8 bases. With V trimmed by 6 bases and J by 2 bases, 12 bases remained unmatched. Looked up from germline, CDR1 is SGHDN and CDR2 is FVKESK. The CDR3 runs 16 residues. As DNA, the CDR3 is TGTGCCAGCAGACGACAGATTAGCGGGGATACCTACGAGCAGTACTTC. Residues: CASRRQISGDTYEQYF.

The chain combines TRBV18 with TRBJ1-2, with D uncertain. The V and J ends lost 2 bases and 4 bases respectively, with 8 bases between them. Looked up from germline, CDR1 is KGHSH and CDR2 is LQKENI. The CDR3 has 13 amino acids. The CDR3 DNA reads TGTGCCAGCTCACCATCGGTTACCTATGGCTACACCTTC. Protein product: CASSPSVTYGYTF.

The CDR3 DNA is TGCGCCAGCAGCCGCGAGGGGAGCGGGAGAGGCACAGATACGCAGTATTTT. Its protein is CASSREGSGRGTDTQYF. The chain links TRBV5-1 to TRBJ2-3, with TRBD2 matching 8 bases. The length of the CDR3 is 17 residues. Germline V CDR1 and CDR2: SGHRS, YFSETQ. The junction had 11 bases not matched to a gene; V was cut back by 4 bases and J by 1 base.

The J gene is TRBJ1-4, the V gene TRBV7-9; a possible D gene is TRBD1 (5 bases). The CDR3 extends over 16 amino acids. Looked up from germline, CDR1 is SEHNR and CDR2 is FQNEAQ (reference sequence). V lost 4 bases, J lost 3 bases, and 15 bases lay in between. CDR3 amino acids: CASSSTEVGPNEKLFF. In nucleotides, the CDR3 is TGTGCCAGCAGCTCGACAGAGGTGGGACCTAATGAAAAACTGTTTTTT.